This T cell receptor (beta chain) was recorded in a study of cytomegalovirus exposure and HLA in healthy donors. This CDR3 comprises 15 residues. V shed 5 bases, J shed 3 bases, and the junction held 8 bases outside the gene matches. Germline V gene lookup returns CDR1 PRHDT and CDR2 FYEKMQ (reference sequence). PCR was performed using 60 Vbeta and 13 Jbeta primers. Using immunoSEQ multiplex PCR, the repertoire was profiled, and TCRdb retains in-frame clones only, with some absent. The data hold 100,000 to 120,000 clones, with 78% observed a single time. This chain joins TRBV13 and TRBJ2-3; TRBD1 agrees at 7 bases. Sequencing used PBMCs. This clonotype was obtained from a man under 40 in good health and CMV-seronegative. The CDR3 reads CASSPDRVVTDTQYF. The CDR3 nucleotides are TGTGCCAGCAGCCCCGACAGGGTAGTTACAGATACGCAGTATTTT.